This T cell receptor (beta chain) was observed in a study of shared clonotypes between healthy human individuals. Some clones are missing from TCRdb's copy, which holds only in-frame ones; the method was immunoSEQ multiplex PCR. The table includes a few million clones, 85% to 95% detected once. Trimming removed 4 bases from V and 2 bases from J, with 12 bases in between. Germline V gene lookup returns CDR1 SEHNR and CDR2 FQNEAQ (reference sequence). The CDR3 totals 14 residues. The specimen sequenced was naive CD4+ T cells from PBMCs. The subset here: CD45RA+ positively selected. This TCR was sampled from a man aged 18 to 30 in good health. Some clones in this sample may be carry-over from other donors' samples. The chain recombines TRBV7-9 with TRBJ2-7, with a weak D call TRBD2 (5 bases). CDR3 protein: CASSSRVGAYEQYF. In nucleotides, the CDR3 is TGTGCCAGCAGCTCCCGCGTCGGGGCCTACGAGCAGTACTTC.